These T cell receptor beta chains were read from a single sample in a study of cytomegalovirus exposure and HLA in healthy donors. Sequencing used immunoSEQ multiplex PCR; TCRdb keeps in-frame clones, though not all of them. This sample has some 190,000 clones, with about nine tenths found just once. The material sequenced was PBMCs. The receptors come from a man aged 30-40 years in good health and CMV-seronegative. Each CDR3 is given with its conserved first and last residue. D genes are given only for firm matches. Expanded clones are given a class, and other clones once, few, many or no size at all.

CDR3: CASSRAGPTDTQYF
DNA: TGTGCCAGCAGCAGGGCGGGGCCAACAGATACGCAGTATTTT
J: TRBJ2-3
D: .
V: TRBV7-9
size: .

CDR3: CASSLAAVTSGSSQYF
DNA: TGTGCCAGCAGCTTGGCGGCAGTTACTAGCGGGAGCTCGCAGTATTTT
J: TRBJ2-3
D: TRBD2
V: TRBV5-6
size: .

CDR3: CASTPVGNTIYF
DNA: TGTGCCAGCACCCCGGTTGGAAACACCATATATTTT
J: TRBJ1-3
D: .
V: TRBV7-9
size: .

CDR3: CASSLGQGLTYEQYF
DNA: TGTGCCAGCAGTCTAGGACAGGGCCTGACCTACGAGCAGTACTTC
J: TRBJ2-7
D: TRBD1
V: TRBV27
size: .

CDR3: CASSLRDRVVGELFF
DNA: TGCGCCAGCAGCCTCCGGGACAGGGTTGTCGGGGAGCTGTTTTTT
J: TRBJ2-2
D: TRBD1
V: TRBV5-1
size: .

CDR3: CASSWGQSYEQYF
DNA: TGTGCCAGCAGCTGGGGACAGTCCTACGAGCAGTACTTC
J: TRBJ2-7
D: TRBD1
V: TRBV11-2
size: .

CDR3: CASSYSPPGGEAFF
DNA: TGTGCCAGCAGTTACTCCCCCCCAGGGGGTGAAGCTTTCTTT
J: TRBJ1-1
D: TRBD1
V: TRBV6-6
size: .

CDR3: CASSENKWHVRFTEAFF
DNA: TGTGCCAGCAGTGAAAATAAATGGCACGTCCGCTTCACTGAAGCTTTCTTT
J: TRBJ1-1
D: .
V: TRBV6-1
size: .

CDR3: CASSFRRTSGTSTDTQYF
DNA: TGCGCCAGCAGCTTTCGCCGGACTAGCGGGACTAGCACAGATACGCAGTATTTT
J: TRBJ2-3
D: TRBD2
V: TRBV5-1
size: .

CDR3: CASSGGVRNTQYF
DNA: TGTGCCAGCTCGGGGGGCGTCCGAAATACGCAGTATTTT
J: TRBJ2-3
D: .
V: TRBV6-1
size: .

CDR3: CASSPGTSGTHYEQYF
DNA: TGTGCTAGCAGCCCCGGGACTAGCGGGACCCACTACGAGCAGTACTTC
J: TRBJ2-7
D: TRBD2
V: TRBV7-7
size: .

CDR3: CASSGTGDQHGYTF
DNA: TGTGCCAGCAGCGGAACGGGGGATCAGCATGGCTACACCTTC
J: TRBJ1-2
D: .
V: TRBV11-2
size: .

CDR3: CASSEVGQQQGETQYF
DNA: TGTGCCAGCAGTGAAGTCGGGCAACAGCAGGGAGAGACCCAGTACTTC
J: TRBJ2-5
D: .
V: TRBV2
size: once

CDR3: CASSSGYGYTF
DNA: TGTGCCAGCAGTTCGGGGTATGGCTACACCTTC
J: TRBJ1-2
D: .
V: TRBV27
size: .

CDR3: CASSFGGTDYGYTF
DNA: TGTGCCAGCAGCTTTGGCGGGACGGACTATGGCTACACCTTC
J: TRBJ1-2
D: .
V: TRBV11-2
size: once

CDR3: CATRRVYEQYF
DNA: TGTGCCACCCGAAGAGTCTACGAGCAGTACTTC
J: TRBJ2-7
D: .
V: TRBV28
size: few

CDR3: CASSLPGQGWGGNTIYF
DNA: TGTGCCAGCAGCTTACCTGGACAGGGGTGGGGAGGAAACACCATATATTTT
J: TRBJ1-3
D: TRBD1
V: TRBV7-2
size: .